The next 2 T cell receptor beta chains were all read from a single sample in a study of cytomegalovirus exposure and HLA in healthy donors. The study ran its PCR with 60 Vbeta and 13 Jbeta primers. Sequenced by immunoSEQ multiplex PCR; TCRdb stores in-frame clones only, minus some. The data contain nearly 110,000 clones, around 73% of them seen just once; the ten biggest clones take up roughly 8%. Sequencing used PBMCs. These receptors came from a young man in good health and CMV-seronegative.

The J gene is TRBJ2-7, the V gene TRBV27; 9 positions agree with TRBD1. V trimming: 5 bases; J trimming: 0 bases; junction bases outside the gene matches: 5. Germline-derived CDR1 and CDR2 are MNHEY and SMNVEV (reference sequence). CDR3 length equals 15 residues. Written as DNA, the CDR3 is TGTGCCAGCAGTGACAGGGGGGCAAGCTCCTACGAGCAGTACTTC. It yields the protein CASSDRGASSYEQYF.

The CDR3, as DNA: TGTGCCAGCAGTTTACCCCGTCCTAACTATGGCTACACCTTC. Translation: CASSLPRPNYGYTF. The chain links TRBV28 to TRBJ1-2; D is unresolved. Germline CDR1 and CDR2: MDHEN and SYDVKM. The length of the CDR3 is 14 residues. Trimming took 2 bases from V and 0 from J, leaving 7 bases between them.